The rows below give T cell receptor beta chains drawn from one sample of a study of beta chain features in type 1 diabetes. Profiled with immunoSEQ multiplex PCR; TCRdb holds only in-frame clones, not every one. The table includes around 110,000 clones, 15% to 20% detected once. Material: central memory CD4+ T cells from blood. Receptors were obtained from a man younger than 45 with type 1 diabetes. The CDR3 runs from the conserved cysteine through the conserved F or W. The D gene is left open where the match is weak. Only some rows state a clone size, as once, few, many or a class for expanded clones.

j_call: TRBJ1-2; v_call: TRBV6-5; d_call: NA; clone_size: few; cdr3_aa: CASSPGPRGYTF; cdr3_nt: TGTGCCAGCAGTCCGGGCCCCCGCGGCTACACCTTC
j_call: TRBJ2-7; v_call: TRBV28; d_call: TRBD1; clone_size: NA; cdr3_aa: CASRTGTGGAGQYF; cdr3_nt: TGTGCCAGCAGGACCGGGACAGGGGGCGCGGGGCAGTACTTC
j_call: TRBJ2-3; v_call: TRBV5-1; d_call: NA; clone_size: few; cdr3_aa: CASSLGGLEDTQYF; cdr3_nt: TGCGCCAGCAGCTTGGGTGGGCTGGAAGATACGCAGTATTTT
j_call: TRBJ1-1; v_call: TRBV4-3; d_call: NA; clone_size: NA; cdr3_aa: CASSPQFLQVNTEAFF; cdr3_nt: TGCGCCAGCAGCCCACAATTCCTACAGGTTAACACTGAAGCTTTCTTT
j_call: TRBJ1-5; v_call: TRBV30; d_call: NA; clone_size: few; cdr3_aa: CAWSVRGKVQPQHF; cdr3_nt: TGTGCCTGGAGTGTACGGGGGAAAGTTCAGCCCCAGCATTTT
j_call: TRBJ2-3; v_call: TRBV7-2; d_call: NA; clone_size: NA; cdr3_aa: CASSSRRGTDTQYF; cdr3_nt: TGTGCCAGCAGCTCCCGACGGGGCACAGATACGCAGTATTTT
j_call: TRBJ2-1; v_call: TRBV7-2; d_call: NA; clone_size: few; cdr3_aa: CASSLQGQEQFF; cdr3_nt: TGTGCCAGCAGCTTACAGGGTCAAGAGCAGTTCTTC
j_call: TRBJ1-6; v_call: TRBV7-2; d_call: NA; clone_size: few; cdr3_aa: CASSLVRAGSPLHF; cdr3_nt: TGTGCCAGCAGCCTAGTCAGGGCCGGTTCACCCCTCCACTTT
j_call: TRBJ1-4; v_call: TRBV6-5; d_call: NA; clone_size: few; cdr3_aa: CASSYSISDSNEKLFF; cdr3_nt: TGTGCCAGCAGTTACTCGATCAGTGACTCTAATGAAAAACTGTTTTTT
j_call: TRBJ2-5; v_call: TRBV28; d_call: TRBD1; clone_size: few; cdr3_aa: CASSFSGGQETQYF; cdr3_nt: TGTGCCAGCAGCTTCTCAGGGGGTCAAGAGACCCAGTACTTC
j_call: TRBJ2-7; v_call: TRBV6-5; d_call: NA; clone_size: NA; cdr3_aa: CASSYSRVGSTYEQYF; cdr3_nt: TGTGCCAGCAGTTACTCGAGGGTAGGGTCAACCTACGAGCAGTACTTC
j_call: TRBJ1-6; v_call: TRBV7-3; d_call: NA; clone_size: NA; cdr3_aa: CASGQDGNSPLHF; cdr3_nt: TGTGCCAGCGGCCAGGACGGGAATTCACCCCTCCACTTT
j_call: TRBJ2-2; v_call: TRBV29-1; d_call: NA; clone_size: NA; cdr3_aa: CSVGGAGTGELFF; cdr3_nt: TGCAGCGTTGGCGGGGCGGGCACCGGGGAGCTGTTTTTT
j_call: TRBJ2-5; v_call: TRBV7-9; d_call: NA; clone_size: many; cdr3_aa: CATSFLGETQYF; cdr3_nt: TGTGCCACCAGCTTCTTAGGGGAGACCCAGTACTTC
j_call: TRBJ2-1; v_call: TRBV7-9; d_call: NA; clone_size: few; cdr3_aa: CASSLEGQYNEQFF; cdr3_nt: TGTGCCAGCAGCTTAGAGGGCCAATACAATGAGCAGTTCTTC
j_call: TRBJ1-1; v_call: TRBV29-1; d_call: TRBD1; clone_size: NA; cdr3_aa: CSVTGSSEAFF; cdr3_nt: TGCAGCGTGACAGGGTCTAGTGAAGCTTTCTTT
j_call: TRBJ2-6; v_call: TRBV9; d_call: NA; clone_size: NA; cdr3_aa: CASSHTGANVLTF; cdr3_nt: TGTGCCAGCAGCCACACTGGGGCCAACGTCCTGACTTTC
j_call: TRBJ1-3; v_call: TRBV30; d_call: NA; clone_size: NA; cdr3_aa: CAWSAGKATIYF; cdr3_nt: TGTGCCTGGTCTGCCGGTAAGGCCACCATATATTTT
j_call: TRBJ1-2; v_call: TRBV7-2; d_call: NA; clone_size: few; cdr3_aa: CASSLAGEGGSNYGYTF; cdr3_nt: TGTGCCAGCAGCTTAGCTGGCGAAGGAGGGAGTAACTATGGCTACACCTTC
j_call: TRBJ1-1; v_call: TRBV19; d_call: NA; clone_size: many; cdr3_aa: CASSIESGGPEAFF; cdr3_nt: TGTGCCAGTAGTATAGAGTCGGGGGGCCCTGAAGCTTTCTTT
j_call: TRBJ2-1; v_call: TRBV30; d_call: NA; clone_size: many; cdr3_aa: CAWSMHLTSYNEQFF; cdr3_nt: TGTGCCTGGAGTATGCACCTTACCTCCTACAATGAGCAGTTCTTC